A selection of T cell receptor beta chains follows, all from one sample in a study of T cell repertoires in cytomegalovirus infection. MiXCR, applied by TCRdb to the reads, yields one record per CDR3 protein. The sample lists roughly 190,000 distinct CDR3 sequences, roughly 9% occurring once. The material sequenced was PBMCs. Receptors were obtained from a human donor in good health (CMV status not recorded). Some clones in this sample may be carry-over from other donors' samples. CDR3s include the opening cysteine and the closing phenylalanine or tryptophan. Each record gives: CDR3 length, J gene, D gene, V gene, clone size, CDR3 DNA, CDR3 protein. The D gene is left open where the match is weak. Not all rows give a size; the values are once, few, many and, for expanded clones, a class.

15	TRBJ2-1	-	TRBV20-1	many	TGCAGTGGAGGTGGAGCGGTGAGCTCCTACAATGAGCAGTTCTTC	CSGGGAVSSYNEQFF
15	TRBJ1-4	-	TRBV11-2	many	TGTGCCAGCAGCTTATCCTCAAGGGGGAATGAAAAACTGTTTTTT	CASSLSSRGNEKLFF
13	TRBJ2-5	-	TRBV7-2	many	TGTGCCAGCAGCTTCGATCAGGGTGAGACCCAGTACTTC	CASSFDQGETQYF
15	TRBJ2-3	-	TRBV5-1	-	TGCGCCAGCAGCCGGATAGCAAAAAGCACAGATACGCAGTATTTT	CASSRIAKSTDTQYF
13	TRBJ2-7	TRBD2	TRBV20-1	-	TGCAGTGCTAGAGTGGGGGGGACCTACGAGCAGTACTTC	CSARVGGTYEQYF
13	TRBJ2-7	-	TRBV7-2	many	TGTGCCAGCAGCTTAGAGCCAGGGGCGAAACAGTACTTC	CASSLEPGAKQYF
15	TRBJ2-7	TRBD2	TRBV6-2/TRBV6-3	many	TGTGCCAGCAGTGCACCTAGCGGGAGTGTCGACGAGCAGTACTTC	CASSAPSGSVDEQYF
15	TRBJ2-7	TRBD2	TRBV28	many	TGTGCCAGCAGTCTTAGCGGGACCTTGTCCTACGAGCAGTACTTC	CASSLSGTLSYEQYF
21	TRBJ1-5	TRBD1	TRBV23-1	many	TGCGCCAGCAGTCAATCACGGAAATACCGGGACAGTCAGGGGAGCAATCAGCCCCAGCATTTT	CASSQSRKYRDSQGSNQPQHF
16	TRBJ2-2	TRBD2	TRBV19	many	TGTGCCAGTAGTATTCAGCGGGGTGTGAACACCGGGGAGCTGTTTTTT	CASSIQRGVNTGELFF
12	TRBJ2-7	-	TRBV20-1	many	TGCAGTGCAACCGACGGGAAATACGAGCAGTACTTC	CSATDGKYEQYF
13	TRBJ2-2	-	TRBV20-1	-	TGCAGTGCGGATCCAGGAAACACCGGGGAGCTGTTTTTT	CSADPGNTGELFF
15	TRBJ2-5	TRBD2	TRBV7-2	many	TGTGCCAGCAGCTTAGCGCGGGGGGCGGGGGAGACCCAGTACTTC	CASSLARGAGETQYF
13	TRBJ2-7	-	TRBV7-9	-	TGTGCCAGCAGCTCGGCGGTAATCCACGAGCAGTACTTC	CASSSAVIHEQYF
16	TRBJ2-3	-	TRBV6-4	many	TGTGCCAGCAGTGTGATAGGGACTGGAGCAACAGATACGCAGTATTTT	CASSVIGTGATDTQYF
15	TRBJ2-7	TRBD2	TRBV2	-	TGTGCCAGCAGTGAGCCTAGCGGGGCTGACTACGAGCAGTACTTC	CASSEPSGADYEQYF
18	TRBJ2-1	TRBD2	TRBV20-1	-	TGCAGTGCTCATTCGGCGGCTAGCGGGAGGGGGGGCTACAATGAGCAGTTCTTC	CSAHSAASGRGGYNEQFF
14	TRBJ2-5	-	TRBV7-2	-	TGTGCCAGCAGCTTAAAGGGCTCCCAAGAGACCCAGTACTTC	CASSLKGSQETQYF